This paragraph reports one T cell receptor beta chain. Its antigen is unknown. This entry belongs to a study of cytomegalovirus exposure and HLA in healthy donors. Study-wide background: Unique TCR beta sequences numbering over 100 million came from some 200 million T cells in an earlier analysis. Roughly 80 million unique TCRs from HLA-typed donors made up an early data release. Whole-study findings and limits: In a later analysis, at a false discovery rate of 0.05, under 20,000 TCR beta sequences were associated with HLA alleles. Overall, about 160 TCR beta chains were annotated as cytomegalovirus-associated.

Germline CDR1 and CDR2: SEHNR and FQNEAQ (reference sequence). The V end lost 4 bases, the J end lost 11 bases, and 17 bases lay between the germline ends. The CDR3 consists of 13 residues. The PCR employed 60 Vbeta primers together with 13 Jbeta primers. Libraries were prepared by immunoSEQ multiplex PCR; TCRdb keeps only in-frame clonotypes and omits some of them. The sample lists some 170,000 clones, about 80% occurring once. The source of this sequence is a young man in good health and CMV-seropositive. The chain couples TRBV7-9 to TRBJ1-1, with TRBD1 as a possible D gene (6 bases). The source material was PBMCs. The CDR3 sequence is CASSSQGSGDAFF. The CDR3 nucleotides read TGTGCCAGCAGCTCTCAGGGGTCAGGGGACGCTTTCTTT.